Following are 20 T cell receptor beta chains from one sample sequenced in a study of PD-1 blockade in classical Hodgkin lymphoma. No patient escaped relapse after autologous stem cell transplantation, and brentuximab vedotin exposure varied. TCRdb keeps only in-frame clones here, not all; method: immunoSEQ multiplex PCR. This sample has 150,000 or so clones, with just under 80% found just once. The sequencing used peripheral blood mononuclear cells (PBMCs), collected before the second cycle of nivolumab. The receptor set was obtained from a human donor with classical Hodgkin lymphoma.

The chain couples TRBV5-1 to TRBJ2-7; tentatively, D is TRBD2 (6 bases). The CDR3 is 16 residues long. Germline V gives CDR1 SGHRS, CDR2 YFSETQ. V was shortened by 4 bases and J by 5 bases, with 22 bases between the two germline ends. CDR3 nucleotides: TGCGCCAGCAGCCTGGGGGTTGGTAGCGGCGTCGACGAGCAGTACTTC. This gives the protein CASSLGVGSGVDEQYF.

The chain carries TRBV5-6 and TRBJ2-2; 8 bases fit TRBD1. The ends lost 5 bases at V and 3 bases at J; junction bases unmatched: 6. There are 15 residues in the CDR3. Germline V gene lookup returns CDR1 SGHDT and CDR2 YYEEEE. The CDR3, as DNA: TGTGCCAGCAGACCACGACAGGGGTACACCGGGGAGCTGTTTTTT. Residues: CASRPRQGYTGELFF.

The rearrangement joins TRBV5-1 to TRBJ2-6; D assignment may be TRBD1 or TRBD2 (5 bases each). With 2 bases removed from V and 1 base from J, the gap between germline ends came to 10 bases. This CDR3 has 16 residues. Germline CDR1 is SGHRS and CDR2 is YFSETQ. CDR3 coding DNA: TGCGCCAGCAGCTTCCAGGGACCGTCTGGGGCCAACGTCCTGACTTTC. It encodes CASSFQGPSGANVLTF.

The rearrangement uses TRBV7-2 and TRBJ1-5; a possible D gene is TRBD1 (6 bases). V lost 2 bases and J 7 bases, leaving 12 bases between the germline ends. This CDR3 comprises 14 residues. Germline V gene data show CDR1 as SGHTA and CDR2 as FQGNSA. The CDR3 DNA reads TGTGCCAGCAGCTTACGTCTGGGGGCGCAGCCCCAGCATTTT. Its protein is CASSLRLGAQPQHF.

About this clone itself: A junction end diverges from the germline sequence, so it may reflect a read error. This rearrangement joins TRBV11-2 to TRBJ2-7; D assignment may be TRBD1 or TRBD2 (6 bases each). There are 12 residues in the CDR3. Germline V CDR1 and CDR2: SGHAT, FQNNGV. The CDR3 loop is CASRLGGLEQYF. The CDR3 DNA follows: TGTGCCAGCAGATTAGGGGGGCTCGAGCAGTACTTC.

The chain joins TRBV7-9 to TRBJ2-5; D may be TRBD1 or TRBD2 (5 bases each). The J call is doubtful: the DNA matches TRBJ2-7 better. The CDR3 sequence is 13 residues long. Germline V gene sequence: CDR1 SEHNR, CDR2 FQNEAQ (reference sequence). The CDR3 region is CASSFNGASEQYF. CDR3 coding DNA: TGTGCCAGCAGCTTCAACGGGGCGAGCGAGCAGTACTTC.

This clone occurred once. This chain uses TRBV2 with TRBJ1-1; no firm D call. Germline V gene sequence: CDR1 SNHLY, CDR2 FYNNEI. The CDR3 covers 13 residues. Trimming cost V 3 bases and J 1 base, with 6 bases left between them. In DNA, the CDR3 is TGTGCCAGCAGTGATGAGAAGAACACTGAAGCTTTCTTT. Its translation: CASSDEKNTEAFF.

The chain combines TRBV10-3 with TRBJ1-2, with 11 bases aligning to TRBD1. Germline V CDR1 and CDR2: ENHRY, SYGVKD. With 1 base clipped from V and 6 bases from J, the junction kept 1 base outside the gene matches. The CDR3 totals 14 residues. The CDR3 region is CAISEWDRGNGYTF. Here the CDR3 DNA reads TGTGCCATCAGTGAGTGGGACAGGGGGAATGGCTACACCTTC.

The V gene is TRBV7-2, the J gene TRBJ1-1, with no clear D. Germline CDR1 is SGHTA and CDR2 is FQGNSA. CDR3 length: 15 amino acids. V lost 0 bases and J 1 base, leaving 9 bases between the germline ends. This CDR3 is CASSLAAEGNTEAFF. In DNA form, the CDR3 reads TGTGCCAGCAGCTTAGCGGCGGAAGGGAACACTGAAGCTTTCTTT.

This clone was seen a single time. This rearrangement joins TRBV5-4 to TRBJ2-7; the match to TRBD2 covers 7 bases. The CDR3 has 15 amino acids. The V gene end was trimmed by 1 base and the J gene end by 2 bases; junction bases not matched to a gene: 6. Germline lookup yields CDR1 SGHNT and CDR2 YYREEE (reference sequence). DNA of the CDR3: TGTGCCAGCAGCTTGAGGCTAGCGGCCACCTACGAGCAGTACTTC. This gives the protein CASSLRLAATYEQYF.

V and J are TRBV7-6 and TRBJ2-1; D uncertain. The V and J ends lost 3 bases and 1 base respectively, with 7 bases between them. Germline V gene data show CDR1 as SGHVS and CDR2 as FNYEAQ. The CDR3 has 14 residues. The CDR3 spells CASSLPGSYNEQFF. The CDR3 bases are TGTGCCAGCAGCTTGCCCGGGTCCTACAATGAGCAGTTCTTC.

The V call is TRBV30, the J call TRBJ2-3; D uncertain. Per germline, CDR1 GTSNPN and CDR2 SVGIG (reference sequence). This CDR3 comprises 19 residues. Trimming removed 1 base at V and 2 bases at J, with 25 bases between. The CDR3 reads CAWSALYYDDGSDTDTQYF. The CDR3 DNA follows: TGTGCCTGGAGTGCCCTCTATTATGACGACGGCAGTGACACAGATACGCAGTATTTT.

The chain uses TRBV28 and TRBJ2-7; 8 bases map to TRBD2. J gave up 1 base and V 8 bases, and 4 bases lay outside the gene matches. CDR3 size: 13 residues. Germline assignment: CDR1 MDHEN and CDR2 SYDVKM. The CDR3 coding sequence is TGTGCCAGCGAGACTAGCGCATCCTACGAGCAGTACTTC. This sequence encodes CASETSASYEQYF.

This clone has a handful of counts. This rearrangement joins TRBV18 to TRBJ1-6, with unresolved D. V gave up 2 bases and J gave up 3 bases, with 5 bases separating them. The germline V gene has CDR1 KGHSH and CDR2 LQKENI. This CDR3 comprises 14 residues. The chain's CDR3 is CASSPSFYNSPLHF. CDR3 sequence (DNA): TGTGCCAGCTCACCAAGTTTCTATAATTCACCCCTCCACTTT.

As regards this clone: Other nucleotide sequences from this sample produce the same CDR3. The chain joins TRBV6-5 to TRBJ1-4; 7 nucleotides match TRBD1. V was clipped by 3 bases and J by 3 bases; unmatched bases: 4. Germline lookup yields CDR1 MNHEY and CDR2 SVGAGI. This CDR3 comprises 15 residues. The CDR3 DNA reads as TGTGCCAGCAGTTATAGTCAGGGGGCTAATGAAAAACTGTTTTTT. It is translated as CASSYSQGANEKLFF.

The chain recombines TRBV10-3 with TRBJ2-1; 8 bases map to TRBD1. Germline V gene lookup returns CDR1 ENHRY and CDR2 SYGVKD. This CDR3 has 15 residues. The V and J ends lost 3 bases and 6 bases, in that order; junction bases with no gene match: 7. CDR3 coding DNA: TGTGCCATCAGTGACGGGCCCGGGACAGGCAATGAGCAGTTCTTC. This gives the protein CAISDGPGTGNEQFF.

The CDR3 DNA is TGTGCCACCAGCAGAGATCCTCCCCGGAGAAGGGATCAGCCCCAGCATTTT. This encodes CATSRDPPRRRDQPQHF. The genes are TRBV15 and TRBJ1-5, with unresolved D. From germline, CDR1 is LNHNV and CDR2 YYDKDF (reference sequence). V lost 0 bases and J lost 5, with 17 bases in between. This CDR3 has 17 amino acids.

The rearrangement uses TRBV5-6 and TRBJ2-1; D is ambiguous. The germline V gene has CDR1 SGHDT and CDR2 YYEEEE. V gave up 2 bases and J gave up 4 bases, with 13 bases separating them. CDR3 length: 15 amino acids. The CDR3: CASSLMPLYYNEQFF. CDR3 in DNA: TGTGCCAGCAGCTTAATGCCACTCTATTACAATGAGCAGTTCTTC.

The V call is TRBV6-6, the J call TRBJ2-2; D gene unclear. The CDR3 has 14 amino acids. Germline V gene data show CDR1 as MNHNY and CDR2 as SVGAGI (reference sequence). V was shortened by 4 bases and J by 4 bases, with 10 bases between the two germline ends. The CDR3 DNA reads TGTGCCAGCAGTTTCGGCGTAACCACCGGGGAGCTGTTTTTT. Protein sequence: CASSFGVTTGELFF.

This chain joins TRBV10-3 and TRBJ1-1; weak D call: TRBD1 (6 bases). Trimming stripped 6 bases from V and 1 base from J, with 9 bases between. Per germline, CDR1 ENHRY and CDR2 SYGVKD. The CDR3 length is 13 residues. CDR3 region: CAIRRTANTEAFF. CDR3 DNA: TGTGCCATCAGAAGGACAGCGAACACTGAAGCTTTCTTT.